This TCR beta chain emerged from a study of patients and donors after allogeneic stem cell transplantation. A single record per CDR3 protein comes from TCRdb applying MiXCR to the RT-PCR reads. Among approximately 140,000 distinct CDR3 sequences listed, approximately 35% were seen once. V lost 1 base and J 3 bases, leaving 6 bases between the germline ends. CDR3 length: 12 amino acids. Germline CDR1 reads DFQATT; CDR2 reads SNEGSKA (reference sequence). The J gene is TRBJ1-2, the V gene TRBV20-1; D is perhaps TRBD1 (5 bases). The clonotype was recovered from a human donor who was either an allogeneic HSCT recipient or a stem cell or donor lymphocyte infusion donor (not recorded which). It is not recorded whose cells these are; they may come from a transplant donor. The sample comprised blood, either unsorted or a sorted T cell fraction (not recorded which). CDR3 nucleotides: TGCAGTGCTAGAGTGACAGACTATGGCTACACCTTC. This codes for CSARVTDYGYTF.